The entry below describes one TCR beta chain. Its antigen is currently not known. No base quality values were provided; no much bigger clone lies one nucleotide off. The cohort consisted of 650 to 700 healthy bone marrow donors. At the time of sampling, all cohort members were nominally healthy, though unrecorded immune exposures were likely present. The donor was CMV seropositive and belonged to the group of 250 to 300 seropositive cohort members. A peripheral blood sample was collected from each donor, and TCR beta sequencing was performed on peripheral blood mononuclear cells. Genomic DNA was extracted from the blood cell samples with the Qiagen DNeasy Blood Extraction Kit. The germline V gene (reference sequence) gives CDR1 as LNHNV and CDR2 as YYDKDF. Clipping removes 4 bases from V and 5 bases from J, with 4 as the unmatched junction base count. Including the terminal cysteine and phenylalanine, the CDR3 comprises 14 residues. Here the CDR3 DNA is all that survives: 42 bases in frame from base 1.

The sample is drawn from a study of cytomegalovirus exposure and HLA in healthy donors (dated by TCRdb to about 2017). For the study in its entirety: In an earlier analysis of approximately 640 of the donors, around 300 Gb of sequence data and 90 million to 120 million unique TCR beta sequences from roughly 180 million T cells were reported. Around 320 gigabases of sequencing data and some 85 million unique TCR sequences were included in an early release covering several hundred HLA-typed donors. Among the roughly 390 genotyped donors, 81% belonged to the genetic ancestry cluster associated with self-reported Caucasian donors. The study aimed to test whether cataloging public T cell receptors could reveal signatures of past pathogen exposure. The study profiled the T cell repertoires of about 720 subjects by immunosequencing and related them to cytomegalovirus serostatus. Besides the first cohort of 500 to 700 subjects, a separate validation cohort made up of some 110 different subjects was used. To predict cytomegalovirus infection status, the study combined high-throughput TCR immunosequencing, statistical association of individual TCRs with disease status, and machine learning. To study patterns of TCR occurrence, a later analysis re-analyzed previously published TCR beta repertoires from 550 to 800 donors and added high-resolution HLA genotyping. Rather than drawing on any new phenotypic data, the later analysis identified candidate immune exposures from TCR beta sequences and the way those sequences occurred across donors. An earlier analysis of fewer than 700 of the donors applied high-throughput TCR beta sequencing to assess whether each TCR beta V gene segment acted as functional or pseudogenic. Alongside the repertoire data, information on donor age, sex, ethnicity and CMV serostatus was compiled. In a later genetic analysis, genome-wide SNP genotypes for about 65% of the 666 donors were used, and that subset was treated as a discovery cohort. Every discovery cohort repertoire had been produced on one sequencing platform. HLA typing included class I and class II loci at four-digit resolution. Typing coverage varied by locus: roughly 629-630 donors for A, B, C, DRB1 and DQB1; roughly 500 for DQA1; approximately 610 for DPA1; around 450 for DPB1. Because of strong linkage in the cohort, four to six DR-DQ haplotypes were treated as single units for association and clustering. Across approximately 420 genotyped donors of the cohort, an average of about 250,000 unique TCR beta nucleotide sequences per donor were sequenced, and roughly 20% of those sequences were non-productive. Beyond this particular receptor, the publication reports: A later analysis associated some 17,000 TCR beta sequences with specific HLA alleles at a false discovery rate of 0.05. A later analysis found that most CMV-associated TCR beta chains appeared HLA-restricted, with HLA associations seemingly driven largely by CMV exposure. A group of highly shared sequence variants was considered likely to be a technical artifact of the sequencing pipeline. Because counts were too low, around 17 rarely observed V segments, including chromosome 9 orphons, were left out of the earlier analysis of over 550 of the donors. Across donors, most TCR sequences were observed very rarely, whereas some public TCRs were present in many individuals. In both the original and validation cohorts, the classifier was reported to diagnose cytomegalovirus status with high specificity and sensitivity. A later analysis found that HLA-associated TCR beta chains were more clonally expanded and had lower generation probabilities than equally common non-associated chains. Compared with the roughly 670-donor mean, donors in an Asian-associated ancestry cluster had fewer N-insertions in productive TCRs, according to a later genetic analysis. In vitro tests confirmed that a few of the cytomegalovirus-associated TCR beta chains recognize cytomegalovirus antigens. In an earlier analysis of some 640 of the donors, most TCR beta V segments were observed in productive rearrangements about 87% or about 30% of the time, broadly matching IMGT annotations. Some IMGT-functional V segments, including TRBV6-2 and TRBV6-3, could not be told apart with the 87-base-pair reads, so those segments were excluded. Because HLA typing was missing for some donors at each locus, association tests included only the typed subset. Correlated functional status among segregating V segments might reflect linkage disequilibrium, but an unknown experimental factor could not be ruled out. A total of 164 TCR beta chains were listed by the study as associated with cytomegalovirus. CMV serostatus was the only immune exposure information available for the cohort. The cohort was sequenced for TCR beta chains only, and without alpha or paired-chain data the features that could be detected were limited. An association between a missense DCLRE1C variant and V-gene and J-gene trimming of TCR beta chains was found in a later genetic analysis and replicated in an independent cohort. Strong co-occurrence of HLA alleles, especially DR and DQ, made assigning TCR associations to individual alleles difficult. The presence/absence analyses assumed that sequencing depth was roughly uniform across donors, and that assumption may not be true. A further reported finding was that TCR beta sequences accurately predicted the HLA-A and HLA-B alleles for most subjects in the first cohort. According to a later analysis, TCR association rates differed among HLA loci, with DRB1 alleles showing the most associated TCRs and HLA-C alleles showing the fewest. The authors suggested that the approach could potentially be generalized to other disease states and immunological phenotypes. Several of the top co-occurrence clusters appeared to be linked to parvovirus B19, influenza, CMV and Epstein-Barr virus, according to a later analysis.

Libraries were built with the immunoSEQ multiplex PCR assay. For the multiplex PCR, a mixture combining 60 forward primers for TCR Vbeta segments and 13 reverse primers for TCR Jbeta segments was used. The CDR3 region of rearranged TCR beta genes was amplified from genomic DNA by a multiplex PCR assay. Amplified TCR beta libraries were sequenced as 87-base-pair reads on the Illumina HiSeq System. The paper's processing steps were these. Across the roughly 670 repertoires, a later analysis counted tens of millions of unique TCR beta chains, roughly 11 million of which were shared by at least two donors. To remove PCR and sequencing errors, raw reads were error-corrected and collapsed into unique sequences using a nearest-neighbor algorithm that merged closely related sequences. To assign V, D and J gene segments, CDR3 sequences were aligned to IMGT reference sequences. For a sequence to be retained, a match of at least six nucleotides was required to both a V gene segment and a J gene segment. A rearrangement was called productive if the CDR3 had no stop codons and remained in frame with V and J, and every other rearrangement was called non-productive. CDR3 was defined according to IMGT convention as the region running from the second conserved V-encoded cysteine to the conserved J-encoded phenylalanine. The earlier analysis of some 540 of the donors excluded any sequence lacking an unambiguous match to a single V gene segment. An earlier analysis of several hundred of the donors called V segments functional above 56.7% productive rearrangements and segregating when the between-donor standard deviation exceeded 5%. A statistical classification framework was built to diagnose cytomegalovirus status from the catalog of TCR beta chain sequences. V and J gene assignment, in a later analysis, came from comparing TCR nucleotide sequences with IMGT/GENE-DB human TR gene sequences. In a later analysis, CDR3 sequences and most-parsimonious VDJ recombination scenarios were assigned using the TCRdist pipeline. In a later analysis, each TCR beta chain was defined by its CDR3 amino acid sequence together with its V-gene family, and reads without a unique V-gene family were excluded. To address suspected cross-contamination and a sequencing artifact, a later analysis removed around 600 highly shared, low-generation-probability nucleotide sequences. In a later analysis, a clonal expansion index was calculated for each public chain from normalized within-repertoire ranks of inferred template counts. Generation probabilities in a later analysis came from a VDJ recombination model fitted to out-of-frame rearrangements, and those results were checked against IGoR. Hypergeometric tests were used in a later analysis to score TCR-TCR, TCR-HLA and TCR-CMV co-occurrence, with a repertoire-size bias correction applied to the TCR pairs. False discovery rates were estimated in a later analysis by permuting HLA or CMV assignments 20 times. In a later analysis, co-occurring TCRs were grouped with DBSCAN, and TCRdist sequence similarity was added when clustering was performed within HLA-allele-positive subsets. Repertoires with fewer than 30,000 or more than 120,000 public chains were left out of co-occurrence clustering, as were about 5 repertoires with anomalous nucleotide sharing. TCRdb limited this immuneACCESS table to in-frame rearrangements with V and J called. A share of clones is missing; checked studies link under half to unresolved V genes, and the rest is unexplained. Clone size and V and J calls were adopted from that table, with D and trimming inferred from the DNA. The sample table lists roughly 150,000 clones, roughly 84% of them with a count of one. The leading ten clones occupy roughly 2.5% of the sample.

Sequences were obtained from PBMCs. The sequence derives from a man younger than 40 in good health and CMV-seropositive. The chain is encoded by TRBV15 joined to TRBJ2-5, and 10 bases in between align with TRBD1. The DNA reads as follows: TGTGCCACCAGCAAGACAGGGGGCGGCGAGACCCAGTACTTC. It translates as CATSKTGGGETQYF.